This entry concerns a single T cell receptor (beta chain). This specimen belongs to a study of blood T cell repertoires in COVID-19. Study-level background: The cDNA or gDNA used as material had been derived from T cells, B-cell-depleted T cells, or PBMCs.

Enrolled during active infection, Seattle patients were then followed longitudinally. Original processing methods: Researchers report that nucleated cell counts were estimated from reference gene primer amplification. Profiling relied on immunoSEQ multiplex PCR, and the TCRdb table lists in-frame clones only, not all of them. Clonal size and the V and J genes are those of that table, whereas D and trimming came from the DNA. Counted here are more than 200,000 clones, approximately 86% occurring once; the ten biggest clones make up roughly 4.9%. This CDR3 has 17 amino acids. Germline-derived CDR1 and CDR2 are SEHNR and FQNEAQ (reference sequence). J lost 7 bases, V lost 5 bases, and 15 bases had no gene match.

The TCR comes from a woman in her sixties with COVID-19, enrolled during active disease. V and J are TRBV7-9 and TRBJ2-1, with 9 bases lining up with TRBD2. Sequenced: peripheral blood. For the CDR3, the DNA is TGTGCCAGCAGCGAACATCCCCTAGCGGGACCTACAAATGAGCAGTTCTTC. Translation gives CASSEHPLAGPTNEQFF.